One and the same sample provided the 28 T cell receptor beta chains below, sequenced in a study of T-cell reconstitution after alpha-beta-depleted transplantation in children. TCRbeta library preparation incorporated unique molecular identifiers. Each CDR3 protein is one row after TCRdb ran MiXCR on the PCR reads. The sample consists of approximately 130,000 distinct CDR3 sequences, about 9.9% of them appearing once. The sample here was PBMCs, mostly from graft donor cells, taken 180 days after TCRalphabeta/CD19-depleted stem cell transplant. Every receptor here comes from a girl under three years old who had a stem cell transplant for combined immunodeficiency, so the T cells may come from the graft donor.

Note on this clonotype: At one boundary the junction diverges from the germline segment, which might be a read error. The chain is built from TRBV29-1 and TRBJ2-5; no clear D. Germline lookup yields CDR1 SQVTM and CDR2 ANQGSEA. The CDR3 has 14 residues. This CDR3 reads CSVELVVGQEPQYF. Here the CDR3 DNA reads TGCAGCGTTGAGTTGGTCGTGGGCCAAGAGCCCCAGTACTTC. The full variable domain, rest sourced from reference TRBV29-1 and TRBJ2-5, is SAVISQKPSRDICQRGTSLTIQCQVDSQVTMMFWYRQQPGQSLTLIATANQGSEATYESGFVIDKFPISRPNLTFSTLTVSNMSPEDSSIYLCSVELVVGQEPQYFGPGTRLLVL.

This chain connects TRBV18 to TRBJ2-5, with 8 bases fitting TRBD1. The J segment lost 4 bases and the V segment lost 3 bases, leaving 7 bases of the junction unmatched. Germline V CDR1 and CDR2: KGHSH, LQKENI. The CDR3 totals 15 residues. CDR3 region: CASSPTWTGPETQYF. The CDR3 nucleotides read TGTGCCAGCTCACCCACATGGACAGGGCCAGAGACCCAGTACTTC.

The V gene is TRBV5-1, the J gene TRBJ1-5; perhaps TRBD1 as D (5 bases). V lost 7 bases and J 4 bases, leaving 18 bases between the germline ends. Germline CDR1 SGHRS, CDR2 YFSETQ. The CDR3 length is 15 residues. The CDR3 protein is CASVHKNRRNQPQHF. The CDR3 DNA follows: TGCGCCAGCGTACATAAGAACAGGAGAAATCAGCCCCAGCATTTT.

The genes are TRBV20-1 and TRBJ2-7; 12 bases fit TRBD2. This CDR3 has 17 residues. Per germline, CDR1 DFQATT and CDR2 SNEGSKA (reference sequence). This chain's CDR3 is CSTYPRLAGAHSYEQYF. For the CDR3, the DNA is TGCAGCACCTACCCCCGACTAGCGGGGGCCCACTCCTACGAGCAGTACTTC.

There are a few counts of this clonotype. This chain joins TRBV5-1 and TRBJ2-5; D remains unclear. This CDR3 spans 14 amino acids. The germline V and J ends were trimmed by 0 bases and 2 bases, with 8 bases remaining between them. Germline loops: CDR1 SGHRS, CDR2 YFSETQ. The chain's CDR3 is CASSLVATQETQYF. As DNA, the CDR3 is TGCGCCAGCAGCTTGGTGGCTACTCAAGAGACCCAGTACTTC.

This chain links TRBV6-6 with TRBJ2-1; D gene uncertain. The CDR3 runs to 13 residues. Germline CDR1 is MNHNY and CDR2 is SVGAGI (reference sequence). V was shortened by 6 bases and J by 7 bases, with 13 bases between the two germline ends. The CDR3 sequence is CASSTRYGNEQFF. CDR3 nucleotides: TGTGCCAGCAGCACCAGATATGGGAATGAGCAGTTCTTC.

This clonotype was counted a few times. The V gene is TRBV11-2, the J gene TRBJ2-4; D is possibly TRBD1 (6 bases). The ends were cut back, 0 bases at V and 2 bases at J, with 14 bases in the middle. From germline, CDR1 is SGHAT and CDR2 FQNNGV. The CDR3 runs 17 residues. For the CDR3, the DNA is TGTGCCAGCAGCTTAGAGCCCGGGACAAACTCCAAAAACATTCAGTACTTC. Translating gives CASSLEPGTNSKNIQYF.

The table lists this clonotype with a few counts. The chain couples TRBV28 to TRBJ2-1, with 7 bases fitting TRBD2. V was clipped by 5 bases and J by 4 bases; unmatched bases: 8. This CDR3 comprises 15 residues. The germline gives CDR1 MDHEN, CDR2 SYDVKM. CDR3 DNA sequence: TGTGCCAGCAGTCCACTCCGGGGGGTTTACAATGAGCAGTTCTTC. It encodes CASSPLRGVYNEQFF.

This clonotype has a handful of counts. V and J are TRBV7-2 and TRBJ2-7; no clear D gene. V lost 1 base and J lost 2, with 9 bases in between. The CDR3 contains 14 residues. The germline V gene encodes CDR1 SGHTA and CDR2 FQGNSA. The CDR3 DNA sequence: TGTGCCAGCAGCTTAGGCATTGTAGCCTACGAGCAGTACTTC. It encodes CASSLGIVAYEQYF.

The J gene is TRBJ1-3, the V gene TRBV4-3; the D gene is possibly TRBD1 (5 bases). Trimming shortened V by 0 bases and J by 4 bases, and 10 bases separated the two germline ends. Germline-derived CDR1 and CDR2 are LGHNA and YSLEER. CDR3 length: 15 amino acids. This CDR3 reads CASSQDQGTGNTIYF. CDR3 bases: TGCGCCAGCAGCCAAGATCAAGGGACCGGAAACACCATATATTTT.

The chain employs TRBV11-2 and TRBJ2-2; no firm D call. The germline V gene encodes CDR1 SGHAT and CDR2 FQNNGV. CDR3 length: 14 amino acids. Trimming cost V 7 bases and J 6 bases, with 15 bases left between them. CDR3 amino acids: CASIGPPWAGELFF. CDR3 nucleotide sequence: TGTGCCAGCATCGGACCCCCGTGGGCCGGGGAGCTGTTTTTT.

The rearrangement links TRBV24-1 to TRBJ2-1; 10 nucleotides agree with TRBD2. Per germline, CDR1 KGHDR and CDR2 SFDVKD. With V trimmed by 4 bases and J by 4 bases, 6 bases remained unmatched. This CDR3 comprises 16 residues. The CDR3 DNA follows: TGTGCCACCAGTGACCCACTAGCGGGGAGTTACAATGAGCAGTTCTTC. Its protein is CATSDPLAGSYNEQFF.

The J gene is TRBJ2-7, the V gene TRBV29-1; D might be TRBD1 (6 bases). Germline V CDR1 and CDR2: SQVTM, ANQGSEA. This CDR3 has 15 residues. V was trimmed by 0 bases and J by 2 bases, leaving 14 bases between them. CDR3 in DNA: TGCAGCGTTGAAGACGGTACAGGGCTTACCTACGAGCAGTACTTC. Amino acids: CSVEDGTGLTYEQYF.

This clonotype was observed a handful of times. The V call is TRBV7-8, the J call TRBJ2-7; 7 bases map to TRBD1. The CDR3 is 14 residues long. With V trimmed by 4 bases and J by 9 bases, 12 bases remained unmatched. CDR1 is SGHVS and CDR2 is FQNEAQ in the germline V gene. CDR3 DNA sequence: TGTGCCAGCAGCTCCACCGTAGAGGGGGCTGGGCAGTACTTC. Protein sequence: CASSSTVEGAGQYF.

The CDR3 reads CASSLLLAGRPNEQFF. The CDR3 DNA follows: TGTGCCAGCAGCCTCCTGCTAGCGGGAAGACCCAATGAGCAGTTCTTC. The rearrangement joins TRBV12-3 or TRBV12-4 to TRBJ2-1; TRBD2 matches 9 bases. V shed 6 bases, J shed 6 bases, and the junction held 12 bases outside the gene matches. CDR3 length equals 16 residues.

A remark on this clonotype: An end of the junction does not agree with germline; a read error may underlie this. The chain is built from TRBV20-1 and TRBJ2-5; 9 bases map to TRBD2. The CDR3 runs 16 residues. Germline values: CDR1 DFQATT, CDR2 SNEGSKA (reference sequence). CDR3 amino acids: CCAREGTSPGKKTQYF. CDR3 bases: TGCTGTGCTAGAGAGGGGACTAGCCCTGGTAAAAAGACCCAGTACTTC.

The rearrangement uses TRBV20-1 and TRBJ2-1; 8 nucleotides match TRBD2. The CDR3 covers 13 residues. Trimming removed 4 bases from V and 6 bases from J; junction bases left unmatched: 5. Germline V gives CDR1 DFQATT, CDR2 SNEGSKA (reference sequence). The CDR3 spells CSAKSSGTNEQFF. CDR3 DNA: TGCAGTGCTAAGAGTAGCGGGACCAATGAGCAGTTCTTC.

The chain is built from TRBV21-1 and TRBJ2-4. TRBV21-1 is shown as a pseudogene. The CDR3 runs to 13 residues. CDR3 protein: CASSKSLKNIQYF. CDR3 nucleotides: TGTGCCAGCAGCAAATCTCTGAAAAACATTCAGTACTTC.

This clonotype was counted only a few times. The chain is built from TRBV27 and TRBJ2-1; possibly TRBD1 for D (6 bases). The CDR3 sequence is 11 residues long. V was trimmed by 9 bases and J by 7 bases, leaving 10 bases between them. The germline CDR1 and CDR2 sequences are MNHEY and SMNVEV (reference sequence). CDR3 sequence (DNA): TGTGCCAGTTCCCAGGGGAATGAGCAGTTCTTC. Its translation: CASSQGNEQFF.

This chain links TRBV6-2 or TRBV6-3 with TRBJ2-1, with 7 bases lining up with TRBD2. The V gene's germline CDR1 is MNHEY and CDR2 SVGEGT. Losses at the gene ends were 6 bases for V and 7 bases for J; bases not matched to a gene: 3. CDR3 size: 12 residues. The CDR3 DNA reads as TGTGCCAGCAGGGCTAGCGGAAATGAGCAGTTCTTC. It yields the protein CASRASGNEQFF.

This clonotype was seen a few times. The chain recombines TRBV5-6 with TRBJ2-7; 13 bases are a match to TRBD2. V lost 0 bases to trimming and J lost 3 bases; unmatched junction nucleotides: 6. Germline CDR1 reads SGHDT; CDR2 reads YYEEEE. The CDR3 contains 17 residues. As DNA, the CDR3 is TGTGCCAGCAGCTTGGATCCTACTAGCGGGGGGGGCTACGAGCAGTACTTC. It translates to CASSLDPTSGGGYEQYF.

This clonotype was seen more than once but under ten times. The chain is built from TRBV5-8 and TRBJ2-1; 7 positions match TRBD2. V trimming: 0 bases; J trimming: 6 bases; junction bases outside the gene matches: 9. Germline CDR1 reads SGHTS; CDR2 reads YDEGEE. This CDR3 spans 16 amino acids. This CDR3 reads CASSLDGAGVGNEQFF. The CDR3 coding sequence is TGTGCCAGCAGCTTGGATGGGGCGGGAGTGGGCAATGAGCAGTTCTTC. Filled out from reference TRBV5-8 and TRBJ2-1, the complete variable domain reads EAGVTQSPTHLIKTRGQQATLRCSPISGHTSVYWYQQALGLGLQFLLWYDEGEERNRGNFPPRFSGRQFPNYSSELNVNALELEDSALYLCASSLDGAGVGNEQFFGPGTRLTVL.

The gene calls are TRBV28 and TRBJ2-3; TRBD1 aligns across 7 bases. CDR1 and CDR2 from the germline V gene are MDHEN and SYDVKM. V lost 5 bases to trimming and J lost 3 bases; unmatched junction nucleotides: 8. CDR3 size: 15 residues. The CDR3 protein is CASSTTGDWTDTQYF. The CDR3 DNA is TGTGCCAGCAGTACCACAGGGGATTGGACAGATACGCAGTATTTT.

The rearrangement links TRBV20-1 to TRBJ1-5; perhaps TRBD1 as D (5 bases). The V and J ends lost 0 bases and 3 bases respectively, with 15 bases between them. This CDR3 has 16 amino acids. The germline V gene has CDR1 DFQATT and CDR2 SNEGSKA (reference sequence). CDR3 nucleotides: TGCAGTGCTAGAGATCTCGTGGGGCCTATCAATCAGCCCCAGCATTTT. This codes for CSARDLVGPINQPQHF.

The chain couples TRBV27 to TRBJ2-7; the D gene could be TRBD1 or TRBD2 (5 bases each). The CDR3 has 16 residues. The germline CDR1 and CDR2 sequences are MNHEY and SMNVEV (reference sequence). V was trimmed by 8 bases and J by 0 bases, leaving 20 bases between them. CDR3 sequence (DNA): TGTGCCAGCGGAACTTCGGGACCCCCTTCCTCCTACGAGCAGTACTTC. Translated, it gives CASGTSGPPSSYEQYF.

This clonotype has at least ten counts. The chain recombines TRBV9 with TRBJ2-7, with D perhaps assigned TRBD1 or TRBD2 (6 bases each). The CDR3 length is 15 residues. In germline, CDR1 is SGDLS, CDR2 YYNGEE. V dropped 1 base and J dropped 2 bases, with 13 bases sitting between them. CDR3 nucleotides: TGTGCCAGCAGCGTATCCGGGGGCGGGCCCTACGAGCAGTACTTC. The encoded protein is CASSVSGGGPYEQYF.

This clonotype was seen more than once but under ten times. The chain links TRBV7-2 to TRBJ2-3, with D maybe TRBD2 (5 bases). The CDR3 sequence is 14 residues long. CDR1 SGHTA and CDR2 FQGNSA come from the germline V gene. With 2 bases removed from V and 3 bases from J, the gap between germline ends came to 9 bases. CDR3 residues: CASSLSLATDTQYF. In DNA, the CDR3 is TGTGCCAGCAGCTTAAGTCTAGCAACAGATACGCAGTATTTT.

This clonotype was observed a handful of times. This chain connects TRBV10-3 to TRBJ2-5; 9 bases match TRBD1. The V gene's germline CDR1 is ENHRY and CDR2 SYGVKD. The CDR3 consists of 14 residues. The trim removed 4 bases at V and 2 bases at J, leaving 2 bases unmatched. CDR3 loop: CAISGTGAQETQYF. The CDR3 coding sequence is TGTGCCATCAGTGGGACAGGGGCTCAAGAGACCCAGTACTTC.